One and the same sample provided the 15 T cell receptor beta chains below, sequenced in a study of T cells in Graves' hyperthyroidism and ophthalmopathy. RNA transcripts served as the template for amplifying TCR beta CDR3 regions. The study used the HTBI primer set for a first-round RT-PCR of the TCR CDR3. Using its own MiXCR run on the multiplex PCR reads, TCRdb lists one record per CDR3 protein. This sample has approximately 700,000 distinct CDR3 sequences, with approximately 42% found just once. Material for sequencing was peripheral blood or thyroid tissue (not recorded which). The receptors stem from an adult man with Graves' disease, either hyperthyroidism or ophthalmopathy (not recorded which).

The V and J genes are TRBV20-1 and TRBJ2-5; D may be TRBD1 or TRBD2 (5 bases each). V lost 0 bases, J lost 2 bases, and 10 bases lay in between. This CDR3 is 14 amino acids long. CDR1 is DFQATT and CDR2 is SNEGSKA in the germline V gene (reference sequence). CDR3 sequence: CSARDDRLQETQYF. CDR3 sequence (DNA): TGCAGTGCTAGAGATGACAGACTACAAGAGACCCAGTACTTC.

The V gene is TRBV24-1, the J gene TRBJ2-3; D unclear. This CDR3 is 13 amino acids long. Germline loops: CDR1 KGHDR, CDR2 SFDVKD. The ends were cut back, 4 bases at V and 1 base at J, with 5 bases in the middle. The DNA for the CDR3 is TGTGCCACCAGTGACTACCGCACAGATACGCAGTATTTT. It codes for CATSDYRTDTQYF.

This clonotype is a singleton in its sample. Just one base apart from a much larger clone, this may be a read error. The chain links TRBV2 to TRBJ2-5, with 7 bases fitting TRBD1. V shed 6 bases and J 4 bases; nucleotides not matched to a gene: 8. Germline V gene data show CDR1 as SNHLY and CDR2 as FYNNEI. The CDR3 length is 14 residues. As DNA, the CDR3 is TGTGCCAGCAGCTTCGGGACAGTAGGAGAGACCCAGTACTTC. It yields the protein CASSFGTVGETQYF.

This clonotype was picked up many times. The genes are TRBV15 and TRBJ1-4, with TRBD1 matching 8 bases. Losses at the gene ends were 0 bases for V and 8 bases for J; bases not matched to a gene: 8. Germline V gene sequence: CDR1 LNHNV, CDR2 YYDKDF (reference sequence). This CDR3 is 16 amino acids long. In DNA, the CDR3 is TGTGCCACCAGCAGAGACGCCGGGGGACAGGAAGAAAAACTGTTTTTT. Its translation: CATSRDAGGQEEKLFF.

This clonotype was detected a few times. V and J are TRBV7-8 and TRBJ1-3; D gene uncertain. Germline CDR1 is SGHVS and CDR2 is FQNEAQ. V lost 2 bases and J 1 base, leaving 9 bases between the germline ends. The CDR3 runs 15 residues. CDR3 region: CASSLLRVSGNTIYF. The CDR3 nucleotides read TGTGCCAGCAGCTTACTGAGGGTGTCTGGAAACACCATATATTTT.

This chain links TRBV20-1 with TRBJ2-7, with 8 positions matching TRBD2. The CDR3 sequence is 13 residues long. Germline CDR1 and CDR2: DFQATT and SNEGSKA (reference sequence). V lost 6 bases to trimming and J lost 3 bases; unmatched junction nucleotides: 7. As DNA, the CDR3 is TGCAGTGCCACAGCGGGAGAGAGCTACGAGCAGTACTTC. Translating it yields CSATAGESYEQYF.

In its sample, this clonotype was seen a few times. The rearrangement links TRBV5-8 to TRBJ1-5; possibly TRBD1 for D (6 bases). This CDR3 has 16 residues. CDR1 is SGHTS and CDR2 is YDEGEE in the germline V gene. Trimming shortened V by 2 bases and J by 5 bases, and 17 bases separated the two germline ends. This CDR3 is CASSFLPGQWDQPQHF. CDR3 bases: TGTGCCAGCAGCTTCCTCCCAGGACAGTGGGATCAGCCCCAGCATTTT.

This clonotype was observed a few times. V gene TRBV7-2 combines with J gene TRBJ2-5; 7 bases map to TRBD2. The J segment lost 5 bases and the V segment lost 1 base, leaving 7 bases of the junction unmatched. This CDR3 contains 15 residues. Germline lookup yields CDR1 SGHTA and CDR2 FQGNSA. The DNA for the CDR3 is TGTGCCAGCAGCTTAGGGGACTACGTGGCTGAGACCCAGTACTTC. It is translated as CASSLGDYVAETQYF. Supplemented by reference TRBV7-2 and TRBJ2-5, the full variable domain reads GAGVSQSPSNKVTEKGKDVELRCDPISGHTALYWYRQSLGQGLEFLIYFQGNSAPDKSGLPSDRFSAERTGGSVSTLTIQRTQQEDSAVYLCASSLGDYVAETQYFGPGTRLLVL.

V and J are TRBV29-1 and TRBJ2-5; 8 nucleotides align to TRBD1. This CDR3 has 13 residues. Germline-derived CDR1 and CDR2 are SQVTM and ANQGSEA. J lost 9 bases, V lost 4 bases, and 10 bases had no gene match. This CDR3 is CSVAQGAEQPQYF. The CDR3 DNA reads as TGCAGCGTTGCTCAGGGGGCAGAGCAGCCCCAGTACTTC.

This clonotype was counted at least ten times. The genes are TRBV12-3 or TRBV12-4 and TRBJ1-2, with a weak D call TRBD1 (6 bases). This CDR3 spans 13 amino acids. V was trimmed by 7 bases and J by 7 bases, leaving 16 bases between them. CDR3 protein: CASTNGQHSGYTF. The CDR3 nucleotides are TGTGCCAGCACCAATGGACAGCATAGTGGCTACACCTTC.

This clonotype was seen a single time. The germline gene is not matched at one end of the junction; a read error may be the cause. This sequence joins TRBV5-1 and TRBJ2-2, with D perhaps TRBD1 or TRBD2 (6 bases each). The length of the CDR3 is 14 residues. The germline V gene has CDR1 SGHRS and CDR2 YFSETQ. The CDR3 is CASSRTAGDRELFF. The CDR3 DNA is TGTGCCAGCAGTCGGACAGCGGGCGACCGGGAGCTGTTTTTT.

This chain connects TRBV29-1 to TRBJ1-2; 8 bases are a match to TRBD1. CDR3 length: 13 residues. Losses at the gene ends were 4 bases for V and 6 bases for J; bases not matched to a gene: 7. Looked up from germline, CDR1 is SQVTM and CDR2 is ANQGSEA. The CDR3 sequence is CSVVRTGIHGYTF. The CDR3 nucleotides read TGCAGCGTTGTCCGGACAGGGATTCATGGCTACACCTTC. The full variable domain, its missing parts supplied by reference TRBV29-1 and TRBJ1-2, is SAVISQKPSRDICQRGTSLTIQCQVDSQVTMMFWYRQQPGQSLTLIATANQGSEATYESGFVIDKFPISRPNLTFSTLTVSNMSPEDSSIYLCSVVRTGIHGYTFGSGTRLTVV.

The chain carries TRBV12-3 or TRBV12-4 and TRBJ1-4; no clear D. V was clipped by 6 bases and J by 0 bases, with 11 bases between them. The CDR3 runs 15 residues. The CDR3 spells CASREDVATNEKLFF. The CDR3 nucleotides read TGTGCCAGCAGAGAGGACGTAGCAACTAATGAAAAACTGTTTTTT.

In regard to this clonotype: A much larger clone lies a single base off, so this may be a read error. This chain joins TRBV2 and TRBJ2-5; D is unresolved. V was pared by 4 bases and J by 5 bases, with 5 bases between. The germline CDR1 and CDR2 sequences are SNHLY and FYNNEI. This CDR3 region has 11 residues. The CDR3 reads CASSGFETQYF. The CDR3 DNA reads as TGTGCCAGCAGTGGATTTGAGACCCAGTACTTC. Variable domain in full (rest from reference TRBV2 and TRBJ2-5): EPEVTQTPSHQVTQMGQEVILRCVPISNHLYFYWYRQILGQKVEFLVSFYNNEISEKSEIFDDQFSVERPDGSNFTLKIRSTKLEDSAMYFCASSGFETQYFGPGTRLLVL.

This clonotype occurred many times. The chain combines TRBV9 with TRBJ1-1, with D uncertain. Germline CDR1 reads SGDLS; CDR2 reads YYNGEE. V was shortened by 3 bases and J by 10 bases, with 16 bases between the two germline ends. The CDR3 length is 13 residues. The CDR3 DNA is TGTGCCAGCAGCGCCTCGGGTGAAGGGTCAGCTTTCTTT. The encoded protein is CASSASGEGSAFF.